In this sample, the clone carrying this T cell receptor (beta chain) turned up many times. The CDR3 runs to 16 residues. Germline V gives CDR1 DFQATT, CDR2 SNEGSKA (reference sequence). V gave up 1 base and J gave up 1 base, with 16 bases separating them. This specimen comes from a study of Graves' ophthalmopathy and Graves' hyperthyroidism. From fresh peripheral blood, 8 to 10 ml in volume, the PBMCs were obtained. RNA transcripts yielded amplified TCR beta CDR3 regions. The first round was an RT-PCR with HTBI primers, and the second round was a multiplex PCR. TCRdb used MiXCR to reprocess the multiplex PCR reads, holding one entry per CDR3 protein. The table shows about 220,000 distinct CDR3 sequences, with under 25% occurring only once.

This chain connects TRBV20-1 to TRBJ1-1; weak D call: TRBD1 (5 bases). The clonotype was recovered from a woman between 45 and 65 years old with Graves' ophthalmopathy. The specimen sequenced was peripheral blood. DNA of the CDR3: TGCAGTGCTAGAGCCCGGGGACGGGGCGCGAACACTGAAGCTTTCTTT. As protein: CSARARGRGANTEAFF.